This T cell receptor (beta chain) originates from a study of Graves' ophthalmopathy and Graves' hyperthyroidism. RNA transcripts were the source from which TCR beta CDR3 regions were amplified. HTBI primers served in a first-round RT-PCR, which a second-round multiplex PCR followed. Using its own MiXCR run on the multiplex PCR reads, TCRdb lists one record per CDR3 protein. The sample has 600,000 to 700,000 distinct CDR3 sequences, about 40% seen once. This clonotype was seen many times. It was on clinical symptoms, serum thyroxine, TRAb, thyroid ultrasound and orbital computed tomography that diagnosis relied. The PBMC fraction was derived from about 9.2 ml of fresh peripheral blood. What was sequenced was peripheral blood. The sequence was obtained from an adult man with Graves' ophthalmopathy.

In nucleotides, the CDR3 is TGTGCCAGCAGCTTAGCGCTCGGGGGTGTTAATTCACCCCTCCACTTT. It translates to CASSLALGGVNSPLHF. The chain is built from TRBV7-8 and TRBJ1-6, with D maybe TRBD1 (5 bases). V gave up 0 bases and J gave up 6 bases, with 12 bases separating them. CDR1 is SGHVS, CDR2 FQNEAQ, per germline. CDR3 length: 16 amino acids.